This T cell receptor beta chain was identified in a study of blood T cell repertoires in COVID-19. On the study more broadly: There were acute and convalescent COVID-19 samples, and they came from the United States, Italy and Spain. T cells, B-cell-depleted T cells, or PBMCs provided the cDNA or gDNA that served as material.

V was pared by 8 bases and J by 6 bases, with 9 bases of the junction left unmatched. Per germline, CDR1 KGHSH and CDR2 LQKENI. This CDR3 is 14 amino acids long. Sequencing was performed with immunoSEQ multiplex PCR; in TCRdb, only in-frame clones are kept and a portion is missing. Altogether roughly 130,000 clones are present, 88% being singletons, with the ten largest covering approximately 2.5%. Seattle enrolled patients during active infection and tracked them longitudinally. The J gene is TRBJ2-1, the V gene TRBV18; 8 nucleotides agree with TRBD1. This sequence was found in a human donor with COVID-19, enrolled during active disease. The donor label of this sample is uncertain. Sequencing was done on a sample of peripheral blood. The CDR3 nucleotides are TGTGCCAGCCATACCGGGACAGGCCTCAATGAGCAGTTCTTC. This encodes CASHTGTGLNEQFF.